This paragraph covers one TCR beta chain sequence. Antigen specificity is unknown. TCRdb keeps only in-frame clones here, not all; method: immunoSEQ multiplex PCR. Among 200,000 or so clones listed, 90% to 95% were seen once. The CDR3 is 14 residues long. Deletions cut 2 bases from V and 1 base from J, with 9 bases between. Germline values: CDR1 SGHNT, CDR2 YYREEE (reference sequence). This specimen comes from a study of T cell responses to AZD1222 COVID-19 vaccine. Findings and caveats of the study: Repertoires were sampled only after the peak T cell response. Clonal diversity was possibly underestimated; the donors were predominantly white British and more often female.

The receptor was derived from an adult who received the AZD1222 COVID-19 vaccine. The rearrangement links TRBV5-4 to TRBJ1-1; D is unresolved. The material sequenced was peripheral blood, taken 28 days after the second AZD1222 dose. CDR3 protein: CASSLGRPNTEAFF. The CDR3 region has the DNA TGTGCCAGCAGCTTAGGACGGCCGAACACTGAAGCTTTCTTT. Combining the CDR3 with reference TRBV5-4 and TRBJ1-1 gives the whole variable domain ETGVTQSPTHLIKTRGQQVTLRCSSQSGHNTVSWYQQALGQGPQFIFQYYREEENGRGNFPPRFSGLQFPNYSSELNVNALELDDSALYLCASSLGRPNTEAFFGQGTRLTVV.